Presented here are 5 T cell receptor beta chains from one specimen sequenced in a study of response to subunit inactivated influenza vaccine. A single record per CDR3 protein comes from TCRdb applying MiXCR to the RT-PCR reads. This sample has under 800,000 distinct CDR3 sequences, with over 11% found just once. The input for sequencing was PBMCs from blood, taken roughly 2 weeks before vaccination. The receptors shown here come from a man aged 50 or older who received an inactivated influenza vaccine.

This clonotype was seen a few times. V usage is TRBV4-3 and J usage is TRBJ2-3, with D tentatively TRBD1 (6 bases). V was shortened by 6 bases and J by 2 bases, with 15 bases between the two germline ends. Germline V gene sequence: CDR1 LGHNA, CDR2 YSLEER. There are 15 residues in the CDR3. This chain's CDR3 is CASRDQGRNTDTQYF. CDR3 sequence (DNA): TGCGCCAGCAGAGATCAGGGGAGAAACACAGATACGCAGTATTTT.

This clonotype was found a few times. The chain employs TRBV5-5 and TRBJ2-5; TRBD1 matches 7 bases. V trimming: 4 bases; J trimming: 1 base; junction bases outside the gene matches: 4. Germline V CDR1 and CDR2: SGHKS, YYEKEE (reference sequence). The CDR3 is made up of 14 amino acids. In DNA form, the CDR3 reads TGTGCCAGCAGCAAAGGGACAGCCCAAGAGACCCAGTACTTC. Translation: CASSKGTAQETQYF.

The sample holds a few counts of this clonotype. The J gene is TRBJ2-2, the V gene TRBV20-1, with TRBD2 as a possible D gene (5 bases). V lost 0 bases and J lost 4, with 15 bases in between. This CDR3 is 16 amino acids long. From germline, CDR1 is DFQATT and CDR2 SNEGSKA (reference sequence). CDR3 in amino acids: CSARDLLDWSTGELFF. In nucleotides, the CDR3 is TGCAGTGCTAGAGATTTACTAGATTGGAGCACCGGGGAGCTGTTTTTT.

There are a few counts of this clonotype. V and J are TRBV11-2 and TRBJ2-1, with 7 nucleotides matching TRBD1. V was clipped by 5 bases and J by 2 bases; unmatched bases: 9. CDR1 is SGHAT, CDR2 FQNNGV, per germline. The CDR3 consists of 16 residues. Here the CDR3 reads CASSPGGAGAYNEQFF. For the CDR3, the DNA is TGTGCCAGCAGCCCAGGGGGAGCAGGCGCCTACAATGAGCAGTTCTTC. The whole variable domain, filled in from reference TRBV11-2 and TRBJ2-1, reads EAGVAQSPRYKIIEKRQSVAFWCNPISGHATLYWYQQILGQGPKLLIQFQNNGVVDDSQLPKDRFSAERLKGVDSTLKIQPAKLEDSAVYLCASSPGGAGAYNEQFFGPGTRLTVL.

The chain couples TRBV20-1 to TRBJ1-2; unclear D gene. CDR3 length: 11 amino acids. The germline gives CDR1 DFQATT, CDR2 SNEGSKA (reference sequence). The V end lost 3 bases, the J end lost 5 bases, and 7 bases lay between the germline ends. CDR3 loop: CSASSGYGYTF. The CDR3 region has the DNA TGCAGTGCTAGTTCGGGGTATGGCTACACCTTC.